The 3 T cell receptor beta chains reported below all come from one sample, sequenced in a study of shared clonotypes between healthy human individuals. Profiling relied on immunoSEQ multiplex PCR, and the TCRdb table lists in-frame clones only, not all of them. The table lists 1,400,000 or so clones, approximately 98.5% of them singletons. Material: naive CD4+ T cells sorted from blood. Subset specified: CD45RA+ positively selected. Receptors were obtained from a man aged 25-45 years in good health.

The chain links TRBV9 to TRBJ1-1; 7 bases match TRBD1. CDR1 SGDLS and CDR2 YYNGEE come from the germline V gene. The CDR3 contains 14 residues. After removal of 3 bases from V and 3 bases from J, the junction contained 5 bases not matched to a gene. The CDR3 region is CASSARGLDTEAFF. The CDR3 DNA follows: TGTGCCAGCAGCGCCAGGGGGTTGGACACTGAAGCTTTCTTT.

This chain uses TRBV5-4 with TRBJ1-1, with D maybe TRBD1 (5 bases). The CDR3 runs to 14 residues. Trimming left V 0 bases short and J 3 bases short, with 9 bases between. CDR1 is SGHNT and CDR2 is YYREEE in the germline V gene (reference sequence). The CDR3 region is CASSLGGTDTEAFF. CDR3 DNA: TGTGCCAGCAGCTTGGGGGGGACGGACACTGAAGCTTTCTTT.

V gene TRBV10-1 combines with J gene TRBJ2-3; TRBD1 aligns across 9 bases. The CDR3 runs 14 residues. Germline V lookup: CDR1 WNHNN, CDR2 SYGVQD (reference sequence). Trimming removed 5 bases from V and 7 bases from J; junction bases left unmatched: 7. For the CDR3, the DNA is TGCGCCAGCAGTATGGGACAGGGATTGAATACGCAGTATTTT. Amino acids: CASSMGQGLNTQYF.